The next 5 T cell receptor beta chains were all read from a single sample in a study of technical replicates of blood from a few donors. TCRdb's table, derived via immunoSEQ multiplex PCR, lists solely in-frame clones and lacks some. The sample records around 93,000 clones, roughly 94% being singletons. Sample: T cells isolated from PBMCs. All receptors come from a human donor in good health.

V usage is TRBV18 and J usage is TRBJ1-1, with D perhaps TRBD1 (5 bases). V was trimmed by 3 bases and J by 8 bases, leaving 16 bases between them. The germline V gene has CDR1 KGHSH and CDR2 LQKENI. CDR3 length: 14 residues. DNA of the CDR3: TGTGCCAGCTCACCGGCGGGGGGAGCATCCGAAGCTTTCTTT. Amino acids: CASSPAGGASEAFF. Filled out from reference TRBV18 and TRBJ1-1, the complete variable domain reads NAGVMQNPRHLVRRRGQEARLRCSPMKGHSHVYWYRQLPEEGLKFMVYLQKENIIDESGMPKERFSAEFPKEGPSILRIQQVVRGDSAAYFCASSPAGGASEAFFGQGTRLTVV.

The chain recombines TRBV9 with TRBJ1-1, with 9 bases matching TRBD1. The CDR3 totals 13 residues. The V gene end was trimmed by 4 bases and the J gene end by 4 bases; junction bases not matched to a gene: 2. Germline CDR1 is SGDLS and CDR2 is YYNGEE. As DNA, the CDR3 is TGTGCCAGCAGCTCGGGACAGGGCACTGAAGCTTTCTTT. Its translation: CASSSGQGTEAFF.

This chain links TRBV2 with TRBJ2-7, with 8 bases matching TRBD1. This CDR3 region has 14 residues. Germline V lookup: CDR1 SNHLY, CDR2 FYNNEI. The V segment lost 4 bases and the J segment 4 bases; nucleotides outside the gene matches: 6. The CDR3 DNA sequence: TGTGCCAGCAGTGCTGACAGGGGCCCGTACGAGCAGTACTTC. This gives the protein CASSADRGPYEQYF.

The CDR3 region is CASGDRFSGANVLTF. The CDR3 nucleotides read TGTGCCAGCGGGGACAGGTTCTCTGGGGCCAACGTCCTGACTTTC. The rearrangement uses TRBV28 and TRBJ2-6; 8 bases agree with TRBD1. CDR1 is MDHEN and CDR2 is SYDVKM in the germline V gene. The J segment lost 0 bases and the V segment lost 8 bases, leaving 3 bases of the junction unmatched. This CDR3 is built from 15 residues. Supplemented by reference TRBV28 and TRBJ2-6, the full variable domain reads DVKVTQSSRYLVKRTGEKVFLECVQDMDHENMFWYRQDPGLGLRLIYFSYDVKMKEKGDIPEGYSVSREKKERFSLILESASTNQTSMYLCASGDRFSGANVLTFGAGSRLTVL.

About this clone: A read error may account for a junction end that differs from germline. The chain links TRBV5-1 to TRBJ2-7; tentatively, D is TRBD2 (5 bases). The CDR3 sequence is 14 residues long. In germline, CDR1 is SGHRS, CDR2 YFSETQ. The CDR3 DNA follows: TGCGCCAGCAGTTTGGGAGTCCTCTCCTACGAGCAGTACTTC. This sequence encodes CASSLGVLSYEQYF.